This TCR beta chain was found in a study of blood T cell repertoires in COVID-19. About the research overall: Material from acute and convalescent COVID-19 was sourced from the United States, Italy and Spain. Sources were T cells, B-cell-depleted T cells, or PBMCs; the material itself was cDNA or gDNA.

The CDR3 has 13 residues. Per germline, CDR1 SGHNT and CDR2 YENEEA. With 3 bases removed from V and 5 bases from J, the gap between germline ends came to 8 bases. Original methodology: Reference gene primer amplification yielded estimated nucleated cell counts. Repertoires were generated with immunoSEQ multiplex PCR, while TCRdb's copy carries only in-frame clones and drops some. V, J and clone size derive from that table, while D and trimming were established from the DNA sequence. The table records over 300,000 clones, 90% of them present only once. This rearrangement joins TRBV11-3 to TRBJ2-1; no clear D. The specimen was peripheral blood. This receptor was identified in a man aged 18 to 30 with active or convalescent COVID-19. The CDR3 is CASSFSFDNEQFF. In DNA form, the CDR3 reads TGTGCCAGCAGCTTCTCCTTCGACAATGAGCAGTTCTTC.